This T cell receptor (beta chain) came from a study of PD-1 blockade in classical Hodgkin lymphoma (dated by TCRdb to about 2020). Some background on the complete study: Nivolumab dosing was 3 mg/kg intravenously every 2 weeks, continuing until either disease progression or unacceptable toxicity. The study used TCR beta sequencing and CyTOF to define a peripheral blood immune signature of response to PD-1 blockade in classical Hodgkin lymphoma.

In the paper's terms, the time point label means: cycle 4 day 1 (C4D1), after 6 weeks of nivolumab. Every trial patient had relapsed after autologous stem cell transplantation, and cohorts A, B and C differed in prior brentuximab vedotin exposure. The trial cohort included 50 or so patients with relapsed/refractory classical Hodgkin lymphoma, and each patient had a best overall response of complete response, partial response or progressive disease. Single-agent nivolumab was administered to trial patients in the multi-cohort phase II CheckMate 205 trial. An independent review committee assessed best overall response using the 2007 International Working Group response criteria. PBMCs from the trial were collected at three points: immediately before nivolumab initiation (C1D1), and during therapy at cycle 2 day 1 and cycle 4 day 1. Peripheral blood was collected in 8 mL Vacutainer Cell Preparation Tubes, from which PBMCs were isolated by centrifugation and then cryopreserved.

The germline V gene gives CDR1 as MRHNA and CDR2 as SNTAGT. From the cysteine up to the phenylalanine, the CDR3 has a length of 18 residues. Only the CDR3 portion is preserved as DNA: 54 bases, with reading frame beginning at the first base. Trimming costs V 0 bases and J 4 bases, and their ends lie 18 bases apart. Genomic DNA was isolated using the Qiagen DNeasy kit from unsorted PBMCs as well as from negatively selected CD4+ and CD8+ fractions. Using primers that anneal to V and J segments, immunoSEQ multiplex PCR amplified the TCR beta CDR3 regions. A synthetic immune receptor repertoire was used to minimize amplification bias, and remaining bias was computationally removed after sequencing. As for the original processing: Custom Python scripts were used to quantify repertoire diversity as the Shannon entropy index. Unsorted, CD4+ and CD8+ repertoires were analyzed separately, except for combined analyses in which CD4+ and CD8+ sequences were merged in silico. A clone counted as expanded when the clone's frequency after treatment rose at least 2-fold relative to C1D1, and clones undetected at baseline were given a pseudocount of 0.5. Clones with 0 or 1 copy at C1D1 were defined as singleton clones, while clones with 2 or more copies were defined as non-singleton clones. Clones expanded in unsorted samples were annotated as CD4+, CD8+ or unknown by matching protein sequences in sorted samples from the same patient. Wilcoxon tests on paired samples were used to test diversity changes from C1D1 to C4D1. The immuneACCESS repertoire file appears here via TCRdb, limited to in-frame rearrangements. These files lack a portion of the clones; in checked studies, under half of the deficit traces to unresolved V genes, and the cause of the others is not known. Clone size and the V and J calls come from that table; the DNA yielded D and trimming. Within this sample are about 50,000 clones, with roughly 80% of them counted one time only. About 12% of the sample rests with the top ten.

Details on this clone: What antigen it recognizes has not been identified. No much larger clone is present one base from it, and per-base qualities are unavailable.

Findings and caveats that apply to the study as a whole: Lower diversity was seen in patients whose nivolumab began less than 1 year after ASCT, and these patients were left out of later analyses so that immune reconstitution would not confound the results. By C4D1, a significant rise was seen in CD4+ TCR diversity but not in CD8+ TCR diversity (p=0.0027 vs p=0.16), and the rise was most apparent among complete responders (p=0.02). Baseline diversity similar to that of newly diagnosed patients was observed in trial patients achieving complete response, whereas significantly lower diversity was observed in partial responders and progressors. The study covered only a single clinical trial cohort, and the causes of the repertoire differences, possibly disease activity or prior therapy, were still not defined. Baseline TCR diversity was reported to be lower in newly diagnosed patients than in healthy donors, and even lower in relapsed/refractory patients.

The source material was peripheral blood mononuclear cells (PBMCs), sampled before the fourth cycle of nivolumab. The TCR sequence derives from a human donor with classical Hodgkin lymphoma. This chain is built from TRBV6-4 and TRBJ2-2, with a tentative D call of TRBD1 or TRBD2, each matching 5 bases. CDR3 sequence: CASSDSPIGAGGTGELFF. The nucleotide sequence is TGTGCCAGCAGTGACTCTCCCATTGGGGCCGGAGGCACCGGGGAGCTGTTTTTT.